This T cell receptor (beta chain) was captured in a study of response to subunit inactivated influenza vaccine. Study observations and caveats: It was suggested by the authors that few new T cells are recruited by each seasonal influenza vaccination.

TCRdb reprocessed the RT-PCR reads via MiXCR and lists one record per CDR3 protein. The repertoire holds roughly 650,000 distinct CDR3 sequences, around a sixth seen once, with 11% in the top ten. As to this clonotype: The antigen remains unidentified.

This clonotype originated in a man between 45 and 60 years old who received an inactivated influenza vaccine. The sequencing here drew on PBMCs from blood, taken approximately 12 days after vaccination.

The CDR3 DNA reads as TGCAGCGTCTCGGGGACTAGCGGGAGGCGAGACGAGCAGTACTTC. It encodes CSVSGTSGRRDEQYF. This chain uses TRBV29-1 with TRBJ2-7; 15 bases match TRBD2. V shed 6 bases, J shed 5 bases, and the junction held 8 bases outside the gene matches. The germline V gene has CDR1 SQVTM and CDR2 ANQGSEA. This CDR3 is built from 15 residues.